This TCR beta chain was recovered during a study of T-cell memory formation after mild COVID-19. Of note for this clonotype: Its specificity is not known.

General study results and limits: Clones contracting day 15 to 85 were balanced CD4/CD8; later expanders leaned CD4+. Clones that contracted clustered mainly in CM and EM if CD4+ and in EMRA if CD8+.

Libraries for TCRalpha and TCRbeta carried sample barcodes and unique molecular identifiers via 5'RACE. A single record per CDR3 protein comes from TCRdb applying MiXCR to the 5' RACE reads. Of under 250,000 distinct CDR3 sequences listed, just over 15% were seen once; the top ten hold 2.1%. This CDR3 has 16 residues. V was trimmed by 3 bases and J by 3 bases, leaving 16 bases between them. CDR1 and CDR2 from the germline V gene are SGDLS and YYNGEE. The receptor was isolated from an adult woman who had mild COVID-19 (a few samples of this study predate the infection). Cell type and time point are not known. Sequenced sample: PBMCs or a T cell subset sorted from them (not recorded which). V is TRBV9 and J is TRBJ2-1; TRBD2 might be the D (6 bases). CDR3 nucleotide sequence: TGTGCCAGCAGCGCAGGCACGGGAGTCATCTACAATGAGCAGTTCTTC. Translating it yields CASSAGTGVIYNEQFF.